The T cell receptor (beta chain) under discussion was sequenced for a study of CD8+CD57+ T cells in acquired aplastic anemia. The overall study: On average, healthy donors gave about 10.8 million reads for CD4+ cells. Findings and caveats of the study: Twenty-nine CD8+ CDR3 sequences were shared between patients and controls. CD8+ Simpson's diversity did not differ significantly between patients and controls.

There are a few counts of this clonotype. Its antigen is still unknown. CDR1 is KGHSH and CDR2 is LQKENI in the germline V gene. Trimming left V 1 base short and J 9 bases short, with 13 bases between. This CDR3 is built from 15 residues. CDR3 and TCR beta VDJ profiling relied on a genomic DNA template. TCRdb processed the reads anew with MiXCR; each CDR3 protein has one entry. The data show about 200,000 distinct CDR3 sequences, roughly 35% seen once. The sample comprised sorted CD4+, CD8+, or CD8+CD57+ T cells (not recorded which) from PBMCs. This chain uses TRBV18 with TRBJ1-6, with a tentative D call TRBD1 (5 bases). This clonotype originated in a human donor in good health, serving as a control. Here the CDR3 reads CASSPQGLDGSPLHF. The DNA of the CDR3 is TGTGCCAGCTCACCACAGGGACTCGATGGTTCACCCCTCCACTTT.